These T cell receptor beta chains were read from a single sample in a study of control samples from healthy donors and cancer patients. Assay used: immunoSEQ multiplex PCR; TCRdb lists only in-frame clones, some missing. The sample contains just over 30,000 clones, approximately 93% of which appear only once. The source material was blood. These receptors were obtained from a man in his sixties in good health. The CDR3 runs from the conserved cysteine through the conserved F or W. The D gene is left open where the match is weak.

D: .
length: 16
V: TRBV4-3
J: TRBJ1-6
CDR3: CASSQDSTGINSPLHF
DNA: TGCGCCAGCAGCCAAGATAGCACAGGGATTAATTCACCCCTCCACTTT

D: .
length: 17
V: TRBV7-8
J: TRBJ1-1
CDR3: CASSLPRRLSANTEAFF
DNA: TGTGCCAGCAGCTTACCTCGTCGTCTGTCGGCGAACACTGAAGCTTTCTTT

D: TRBD1
length: 16
V: TRBV18
J: TRBJ1-3
CDR3: CASSPGQGAWGNTIYF
DNA: TGTGCCAGCTCACCGGGACAGGGGGCCTGGGGAAACACCATATATTTT

D: .
length: 14
V: TRBV9
J: TRBJ1-4
CDR3: CASSPGQPNEKLFF
DNA: TGTGCCAGCAGCCCTGGACAGCCTAATGAAAAACTGTTTTTT

D: .
length: 14
V: TRBV3-1/TRBV3-2
J: TRBJ1-5
CDR3: CASSQSDRNQPQHF
DNA: TGTGCCAGCAGCCAATCCGACAGGAATCAGCCCCAGCATTTT

D: .
length: 14
V: TRBV12-5
J: TRBJ2-7
CDR3: CASGLEPGMGEQYF
DNA: TGTGCTAGTGGTTTGGAGCCAGGGATGGGCGAGCAGTACTTC

D: .
length: 12
V: TRBV28
J: TRBJ1-6
CDR3: CASSLDTSPLHF
DNA: TGTGCCAGCAGTTTAGACACCTCACCCCTCCACTTT

D: TRBD1
length: 15
V: TRBV10-3
J: TRBJ2-2
CDR3: CAIGQGPANTGELFF
DNA: TGTGCCATCGGACAGGGGCCCGCGAACACCGGGGAGCTGTTTTTT

D: .
length: 14
V: TRBV10-2
J: TRBJ2-2
CDR3: CASSDLPATGELFF
DNA: TGCGCCAGCAGTGATCTACCAGCCACCGGGGAGCTGTTTTTT

D: .
length: 13
V: TRBV10-1
J: TRBJ1-6
CDR3: CASSETIGRTLHF
DNA: TGCGCCAGCAGTGAAACGATCGGTCGCACCCTCCACTTT

D: .
length: 14
V: TRBV7-2
J: TRBJ2-1
CDR3: CASSLDWANAVQFF
DNA: TGTGCCAGCAGCTTGGACTGGGCGAATGCGGTGCAGTTCTTC

D: .
length: 13
V: TRBV12-3/TRBV12-4
J: TRBJ2-2
CDR3: CASNQGGTGELFF
DNA: TGTGCCAGCAACCAGGGAGGCACCGGGGAGCTGTTTTTT

D: TRBD1
length: 12
V: TRBV29-1
J: TRBJ2-7
CDR3: CSVRDRVDEQYF
DNA: TGCAGCGTACGGGACAGGGTGGACGAGCAGTACTTC

D: TRBD2
length: 15
V: TRBV11-2
J: TRBJ2-5
CDR3: CASSRTSSGQETQYF
DNA: TGTGCCAGCAGCCGGACTTCTAGCGGCCAAGAGACCCAGTACTTC

D: .
length: 13
V: TRBV9
J: TRBJ1-5
CDR3: CASSGGPYQPQHF
DNA: TGTGCCAGCAGCGGAGGTCCCTATCAGCCCCAGCATTTT